The 2 T cell receptor beta chains in this list originate from one sample, sequenced in a study of cytomegalovirus exposure and HLA in healthy donors. Vbeta (60) and Jbeta (13) primers were used in the PCR. Sequenced by immunoSEQ multiplex PCR; TCRdb stores in-frame clones only, minus some. The sample has approximately 37,000 clones; about 67% are singletons. Material for sequencing was PBMCs. Receptors were obtained from a man aged 25 to 40 in good health and CMV-seronegative.

CDR3 in amino acids: CASSLGLAGGDNEQFF. CDR3 coding DNA: TGCGCCAGCAGCTTGGGGTTAGCGGGGGGAGACAATGAGCAGTTCTTC. This chain joins TRBV5-1 and TRBJ2-1; 10 positions match TRBD2. Germline lookup yields CDR1 SGHRS and CDR2 YFSETQ. This CDR3 has 16 residues. The junction had 5 bases not matched to a gene; V was cut back by 0 bases and J by 5 bases.

The chain has TRBV30 and TRBJ2-2, with D possibly matching TRBD2 (6 bases). Trimming cost V 3 bases and J 3 bases, with 32 bases left between them. Germline CDR1 and CDR2: GTSNPN and SVGIG (reference sequence). CDR3 size: 21 residues. This CDR3 reads CAWRARIGSRFGSGYTGELFF. The CDR3 DNA sequence: TGTGCCTGGAGGGCGCGAATAGGGTCCCGCTTCGGGAGCGGGTACACCGGGGAGCTGTTTTTT.